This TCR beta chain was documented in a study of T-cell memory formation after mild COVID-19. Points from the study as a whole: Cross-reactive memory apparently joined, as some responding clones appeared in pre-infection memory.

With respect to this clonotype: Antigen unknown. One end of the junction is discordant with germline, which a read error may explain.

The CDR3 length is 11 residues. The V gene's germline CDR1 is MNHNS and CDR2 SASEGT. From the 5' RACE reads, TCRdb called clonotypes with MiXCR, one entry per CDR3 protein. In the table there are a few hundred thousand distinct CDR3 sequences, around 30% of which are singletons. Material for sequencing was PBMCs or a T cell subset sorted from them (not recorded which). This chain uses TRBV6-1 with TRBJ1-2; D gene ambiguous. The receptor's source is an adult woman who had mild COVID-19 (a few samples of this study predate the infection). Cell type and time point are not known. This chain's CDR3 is CASREGSGYTF. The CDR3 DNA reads TGTGCCAGCAGAGAAGGATCTGGCTACACCTTC.